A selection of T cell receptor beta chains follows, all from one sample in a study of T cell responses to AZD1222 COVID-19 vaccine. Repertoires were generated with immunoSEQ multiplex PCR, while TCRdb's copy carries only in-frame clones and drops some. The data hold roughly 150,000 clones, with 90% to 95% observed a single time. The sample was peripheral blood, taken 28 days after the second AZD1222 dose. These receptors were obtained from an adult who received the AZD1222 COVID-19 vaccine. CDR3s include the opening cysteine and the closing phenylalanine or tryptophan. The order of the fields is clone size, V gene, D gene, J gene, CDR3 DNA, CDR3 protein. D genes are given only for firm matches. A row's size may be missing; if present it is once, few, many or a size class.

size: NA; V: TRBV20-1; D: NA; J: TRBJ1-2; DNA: TGCAGTGCTAGCGGCAACTATGGCTACACCTTC; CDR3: CSASGNYGYTF
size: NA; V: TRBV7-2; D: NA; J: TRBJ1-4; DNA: TGTGCCAGCAGCTCCAGACTCCTGTCGGGTGAAAAACTGTTTTTT; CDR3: CASSSRLLSGEKLFF
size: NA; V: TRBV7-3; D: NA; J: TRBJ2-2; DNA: TGTGCCAGCAGCTTAACTACTAGTAACGCCGGGGAGCTGTTTTTT; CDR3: CASSLTTSNAGELFF
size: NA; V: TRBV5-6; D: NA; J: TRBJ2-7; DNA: TGTGCCAGCGGGTGGGGGCGAGCCCACGAGCAGTACTTC; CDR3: CASGWGRAHEQYF
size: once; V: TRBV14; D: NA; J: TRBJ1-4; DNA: TGTGCCAGCAGCCTTTCGGCCCGGGACACTCGAAAACTGTTTTTT; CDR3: CASSLSARDTRKLFF
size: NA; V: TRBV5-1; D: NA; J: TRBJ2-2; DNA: TGCGCCAGCAGCTTGGCACAGATCACCGGGGAGCTGTTTTTT; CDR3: CASSLAQITGELFF
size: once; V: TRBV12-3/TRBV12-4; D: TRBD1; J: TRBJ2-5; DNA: TGTGCCAGCAGCCAGGGGGCCGTCGAGACCCAGTACTTC; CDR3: CASSQGAVETQYF
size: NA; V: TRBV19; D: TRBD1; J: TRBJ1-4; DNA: TGTGCCAGTAGTACAGGGGGCCTGACTAATGAAAAACTGTTTTTT; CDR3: CASSTGGLTNEKLFF
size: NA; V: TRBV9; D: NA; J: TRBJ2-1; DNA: TGTGCCAGCAGCGGGGGAATTGACGACTTCGGGTACAATGAGCAGTTCTTC; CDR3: CASSGGIDDFGYNEQFF
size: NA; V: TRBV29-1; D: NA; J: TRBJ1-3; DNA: TGCAGCGTTGAAGTTGGGGGGGGTGGAAACACCATATATTTT; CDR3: CSVEVGGGGNTIYF
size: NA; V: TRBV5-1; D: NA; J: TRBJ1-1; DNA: TGCGCCAGCAGCTTCCAAGAAAACACTGAAGCTTTCTTT; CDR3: CASSFQENTEAFF
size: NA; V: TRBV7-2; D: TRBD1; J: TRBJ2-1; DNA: TGTGCCAGCAGCTTAGCGGGACAGGCTAATGAGCAGTTCTTC; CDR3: CASSLAGQANEQFF
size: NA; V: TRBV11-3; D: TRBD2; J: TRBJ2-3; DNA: TGTGCCAGCAGCCCAGAGGTTCTAGCGGGGCGAAGCACAGATACGCAGTATTTT; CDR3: CASSPEVLAGRSTDTQYF
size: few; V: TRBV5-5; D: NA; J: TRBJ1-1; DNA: TGTGCCAGCAGCTCCCAGACTCTCTCTGCTGAAGCTTTCTTT; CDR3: CASSSQTLSAEAFF
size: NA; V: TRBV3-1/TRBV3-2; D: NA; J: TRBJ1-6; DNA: TGTGCCAGCAGCCAAGGGTTCCCGGGGAATTCACCCCTCCACTTT; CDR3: CASSQGFPGNSPLHF
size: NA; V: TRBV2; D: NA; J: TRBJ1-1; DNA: TGTGCCAGCAGTTCCCGGGTGGGCTCTGAAGCTTTCTTT; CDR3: CASSSRVGSEAFF
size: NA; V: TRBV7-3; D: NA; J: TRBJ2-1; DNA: TGTGCCAGCAGCTTAGAGAGGGCCTTTGTCAATGAGCAGTTCTTC; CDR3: CASSLERAFVNEQFF
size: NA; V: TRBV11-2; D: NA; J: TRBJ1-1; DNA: TGTGCCAGCAGCGGCCCCTCCCGTCGGGCTGAAGCTTTCTTT; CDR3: CASSGPSRRAEAFF
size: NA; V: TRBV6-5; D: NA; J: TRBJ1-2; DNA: TGTGCCAGCAGTCTACGGGAAAATAATGGCTACACCTTC; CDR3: CASSLRENNGYTF
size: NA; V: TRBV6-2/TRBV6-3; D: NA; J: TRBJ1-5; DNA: TGTGCCAGCAGTGGGACAACCTCTTCACCCCAGCATTTT; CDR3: CASSGTTSSPQHF
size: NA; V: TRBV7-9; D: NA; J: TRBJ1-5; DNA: TGTGCCAGCAGCCTAACCAGAAATCAGCCCCAGCATTTT; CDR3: CASSLTRNQPQHF
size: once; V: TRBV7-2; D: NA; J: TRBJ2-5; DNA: TGTGCCAGCAGCTTCCCTCCAGGGGGGAATTTAGGAGAGACCCAGTACTTC; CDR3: CASSFPPGGNLGETQYF
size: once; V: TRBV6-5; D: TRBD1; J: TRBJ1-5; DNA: TGTGCCAGCAGTTACTCGAGGGACAGGCCCCAGCATTTT; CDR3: CASSYSRDRPQHF
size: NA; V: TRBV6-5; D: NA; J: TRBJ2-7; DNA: TGTGCCAGCAGTTACTCCGAGGACGAGCAGTACTTC; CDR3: CASSYSEDEQYF
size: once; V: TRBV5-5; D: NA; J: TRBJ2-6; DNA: TGTGCCAGCAGCTTGGGGATCCGCTCTGGGGCCAACGTCCTGACTTTC; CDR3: CASSLGIRSGANVLTF
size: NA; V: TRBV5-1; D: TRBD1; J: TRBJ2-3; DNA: TGCGCCAGCAGCTTGGCGGGGGACAGGGGCACAGATACGCAGTATTTT; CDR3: CASSLAGDRGTDTQYF
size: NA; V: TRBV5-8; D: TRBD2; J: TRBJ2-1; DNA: TGTGCCAGCAGCTTGGTCGGGACTACTAACAATGAGCAGTTCTTC; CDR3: CASSLVGTTNNEQFF
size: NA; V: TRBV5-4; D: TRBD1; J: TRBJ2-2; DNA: TGTGCCAGTAGCTTGCCCGGGACAGACACCGGGGAGCTGTTTTTT; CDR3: CASSLPGTDTGELFF
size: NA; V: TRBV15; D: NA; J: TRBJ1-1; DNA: TGTGCCACCAGTACTACCACGGACAGCCCTGAAGCTTTCTTT; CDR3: CATSTTTDSPEAFF
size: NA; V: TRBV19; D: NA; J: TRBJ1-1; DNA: TGTGCCAGTCGGAGGGACTGGAACACTGAAGCTTTCTTT; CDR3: CASRRDWNTEAFF
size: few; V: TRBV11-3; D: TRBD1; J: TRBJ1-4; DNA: TGTGCCAGCAGCGGGGACAGTACTAATGAAAAACTGTTTTTT; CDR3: CASSGDSTNEKLFF
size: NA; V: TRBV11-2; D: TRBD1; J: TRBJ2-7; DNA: TGTGCCAGCAGCTTGGAGGGACAGGGAGGTTTTGAGCAGTACTTC; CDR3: CASSLEGQGGFEQYF
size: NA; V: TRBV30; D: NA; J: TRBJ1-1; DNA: TGTGCCTGGAGGGGAGGGGCGGCTGAGGCGAACACTGAAGCTTTCTTT; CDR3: CAWRGGAAEANTEAFF
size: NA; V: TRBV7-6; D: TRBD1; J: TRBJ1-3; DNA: TGTGCCAGCAGCCAGGGACAGGGCTCTGGAAACACCATATATTTT; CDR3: CASSQGQGSGNTIYF
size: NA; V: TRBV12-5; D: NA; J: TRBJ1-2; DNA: TGTGCTAGTGGTTTGGGAGAAAGCCCGTATGGCTACACCTTC; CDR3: CASGLGESPYGYTF
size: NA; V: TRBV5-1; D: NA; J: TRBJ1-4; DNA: TGCGCCAGCAGCTTGGATATGGGGCAAACTAATGAAAAACTGTTTTTT; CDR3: CASSLDMGQTNEKLFF
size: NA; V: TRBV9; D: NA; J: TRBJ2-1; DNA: TGTGCCAGCAGCGTTCGGTGGGAGTCAAATGAGCAGTTCTTC; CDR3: CASSVRWESNEQFF
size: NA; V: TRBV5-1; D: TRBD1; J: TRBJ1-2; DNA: TGCGCCAGCAGCTTGGGCAGGGGGCGCCAAGGCTACACCTTC; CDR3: CASSLGRGRQGYTF
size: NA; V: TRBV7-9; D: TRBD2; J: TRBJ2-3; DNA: TGTGCCAGCAGCTTAGACCGGGGGGGCCCGGCAGATACGCAGTATTTT; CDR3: CASSLDRGGPADTQYF
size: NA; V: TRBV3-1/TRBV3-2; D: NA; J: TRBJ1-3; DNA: TGTGCCAGCAGCCTTGTGGGTGTGGGCACCATATATTTT; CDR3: CASSLVGVGTIYF
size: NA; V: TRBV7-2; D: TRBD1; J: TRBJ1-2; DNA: TGTGCCAGTCGGGACAGTAACTATGGCTACACCTTC; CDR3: CASRDSNYGYTF
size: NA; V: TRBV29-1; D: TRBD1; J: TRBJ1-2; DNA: TGCAGCGTTGGGGATGGACAGGTTGGCTATGGCTACACCTTC; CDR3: CSVGDGQVGYGYTF
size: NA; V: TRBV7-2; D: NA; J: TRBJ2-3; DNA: TGTGCCAGCAGCTCAGTCCCGACAGATACGCAGTATTTT; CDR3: CASSSVPTDTQYF
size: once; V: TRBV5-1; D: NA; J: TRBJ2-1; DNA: TGCGCCAGCAGCTTAGAAGGTAGGGCCAATGAGCAGTTCTTC; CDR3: CASSLEGRANEQFF
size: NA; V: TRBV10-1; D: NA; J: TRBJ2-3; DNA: TGCGCCAGCAGTGAGAAGGCTAGCGCCGAAGTCATAGATACGCAGTATTTT; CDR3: CASSEKASAEVIDTQYF
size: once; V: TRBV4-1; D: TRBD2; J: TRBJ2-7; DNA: TGCGCCAGCAGCCAAGTGGCGGGAGGGCCGGGCGAGCAGTACTTC; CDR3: CASSQVAGGPGEQYF
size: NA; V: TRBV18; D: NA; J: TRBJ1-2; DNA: TGTGCCAGCTCACCACTTGCAGGGGAAGGCTACACCTTC; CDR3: CASSPLAGEGYTF
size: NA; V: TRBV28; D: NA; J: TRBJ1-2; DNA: TGTGCCAGCAGTCTCAACTATGGCTACACCTTC; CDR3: CASSLNYGYTF
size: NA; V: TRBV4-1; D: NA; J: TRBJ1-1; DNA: TGCGCCAGCAGCCAAGCGGCGGCGAACACTGAAGCTTTCTTT; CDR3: CASSQAAANTEAFF